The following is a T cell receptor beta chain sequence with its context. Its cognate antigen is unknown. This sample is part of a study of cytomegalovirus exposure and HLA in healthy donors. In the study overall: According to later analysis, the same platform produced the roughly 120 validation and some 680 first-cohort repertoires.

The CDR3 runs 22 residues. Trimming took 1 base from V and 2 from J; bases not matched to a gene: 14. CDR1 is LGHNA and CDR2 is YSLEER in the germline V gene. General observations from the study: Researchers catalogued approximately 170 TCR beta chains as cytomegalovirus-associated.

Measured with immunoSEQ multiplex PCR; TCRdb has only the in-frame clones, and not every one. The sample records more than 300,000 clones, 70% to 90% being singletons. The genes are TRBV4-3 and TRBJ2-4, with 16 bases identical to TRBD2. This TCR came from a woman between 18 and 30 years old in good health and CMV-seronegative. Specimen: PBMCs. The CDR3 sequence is CASSQARGLAGGDFSSKNIQYF. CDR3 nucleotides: TGCGCCAGCAGCCAAGCACGGGGACTAGCGGGAGGGGATTTCTCTTCCAAAAACATTCAGTACTTC.